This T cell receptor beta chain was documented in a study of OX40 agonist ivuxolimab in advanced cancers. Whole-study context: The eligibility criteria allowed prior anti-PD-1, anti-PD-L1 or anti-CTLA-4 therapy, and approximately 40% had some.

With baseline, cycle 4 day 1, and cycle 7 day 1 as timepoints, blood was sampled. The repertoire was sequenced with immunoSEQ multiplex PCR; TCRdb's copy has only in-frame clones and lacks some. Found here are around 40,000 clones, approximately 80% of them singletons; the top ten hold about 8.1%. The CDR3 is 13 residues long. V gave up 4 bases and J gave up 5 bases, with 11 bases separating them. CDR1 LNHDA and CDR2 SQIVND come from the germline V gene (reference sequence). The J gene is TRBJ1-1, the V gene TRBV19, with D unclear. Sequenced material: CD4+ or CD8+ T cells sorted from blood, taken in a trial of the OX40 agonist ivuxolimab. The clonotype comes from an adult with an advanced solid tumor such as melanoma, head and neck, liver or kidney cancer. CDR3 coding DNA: TGTGCCAGTAGTACTAATCAACATACTGAAGCTTTCTTT. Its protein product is CASSTNQHTEAFF.